The 18 T cell receptor beta chains below all came from one sample that was sequenced in a study of T-cell reconstitution after alpha-beta-depleted transplantation in children. A library of TCRbeta sequences, prepared with unique molecular identifiers, was generated. TCRdb redid the calling of the PCR reads with MiXCR, one entry per CDR3 protein. The repertoire includes approximately 520,000 distinct CDR3 sequences, around a third of them detected once, and 2% to 2.5% sits in the top ten. The starting material was PBMCs from the stem cell graft donor, obtained from the stem cell graft. These TCRs come from a human donor who donated a stem cell graft to a child with aplastic anemia.

The chain employs TRBV19 and TRBJ2-1; D is undetermined. The V gene lost 6 bases and the J gene lost 6 bases, with 15 bases spanning the gap. This CDR3 spans 14 amino acids. Germline V gene lookup returns CDR1 LNHDA and CDR2 SQIVND (reference sequence). CDR3 loop: CASSPIGSRNEQFF. DNA of the CDR3: TGTGCCAGTAGCCCAATAGGGTCTCGCAATGAGCAGTTCTTC.

This rearrangement joins TRBV29-1 to TRBJ1-4; no reliable D call. This CDR3 is 14 amino acids long. V shed 5 bases and J shed 8 bases, with 18 bases lying between them. Germline lookup yields CDR1 SQVTM and CDR2 ANQGSEA. Written as DNA, the CDR3 is TGCAGCGTTTCCCGGACCTCCGCCGAGGAAAAACTGTTTTTT. It translates to CSVSRTSAEEKLFF. Filled out from reference TRBV29-1 and TRBJ1-4, the complete variable domain reads SAVISQKPSRDICQRGTSLTIQCQVDSQVTMMFWYRQQPGQSLTLIATANQGSEATYESGFVIDKFPISRPNLTFSTLTVSNMSPEDSSIYLCSVSRTSAEEKLFFGSGTQLSVL.

This clonotype has only one observation. V and J are TRBV12-3 or TRBV12-4 and TRBJ2-1; a possible D gene is TRBD2 (5 bases). V was pared by 3 bases and J by 9 bases, with 15 bases between. This CDR3 has 14 amino acids. The CDR3 DNA sequence: TGTGCCAGCAGTTTTACGGAGGCGAGCCCTGAGCAGTTCTTC. Translated: CASSFTEASPEQFF.

This clonotype appeared many times. V and J are TRBV5-1 and TRBJ2-1; 10 bases are shared with TRBD2. Per the germline V gene, CDR1 is SGHRS and CDR2 is YFSETQ. J gave up 4 bases and V 1 base, and 2 bases lay outside the gene matches. CDR3 size: 15 residues. DNA for the CDR3: TGCGCCAGCAGCTTGACTAGCGGGACTTACAATGAGCAGTTCTTC. It codes for CASSLTSGTYNEQFF.

This clonotype was detected only a few times. V gene TRBV27 combines with J gene TRBJ2-2; 8 nucleotides match TRBD2. The CDR3 consists of 15 residues. After removal of 4 bases from V and 3 bases from J, the junction contained 4 bases not matched to a gene. Germline V lookup: CDR1 MNHEY, CDR2 SMNVEV (reference sequence). CDR3 in DNA: TGTGCCAGCAGTTCCAGCGGGAGATACACCGGGGAGCTGTTTTTT. This gives the protein CASSSSGRYTGELFF.

The V and J genes are TRBV6-1 and TRBJ1-1; D is perhaps TRBD1 (5 bases). V was clipped by 6 bases and J by 0 bases, with 14 bases between them. The germline gives CDR1 MNHNS, CDR2 SASEGT. This CDR3 is 15 amino acids long. CDR3 in amino acids: CASSTLGAVNTEAFF. The CDR3 coding sequence is TGTGCCAGCAGCACTTTAGGGGCCGTGAACACTGAAGCTTTCTTT.

The V and J genes are TRBV5-5 and TRBJ2-5, with D possibly TRBD2 on 6 matching bases. This CDR3 comprises 16 residues. The V end lost 1 base, the J end lost 4 bases, and 17 bases lay between the germline ends. Germline V gene lookup returns CDR1 SGHKS and CDR2 YYEKEE (reference sequence). Here the CDR3 reads CASSLYRESVGETQYF. The CDR3 region has the DNA TGTGCCAGCAGCTTGTACCGGGAGTCGGTTGGAGAGACCCAGTACTTC.

The CDR3 DNA reads TGTGCCAGCAGCAAAACCGCCGGGACTTTCCTTACCGCCGGGGAGCTGTTTTTT. Amino acid sequence: CASSKTAGTFLTAGELFF. J is TRBJ2-2 and V is TRBV7-8; tentatively, D is TRBD2 (6 bases). Germline assignment: CDR1 SGHVS and CDR2 FQNEAQ. The CDR3 spans 18 residues. V was pared by 5 bases and J by 6 bases, with 25 bases between.

This clonotype was counted a few times. V and J are TRBV7-2 and TRBJ2-7; D might be TRBD1 (6 bases). The germline V gene has CDR1 SGHTA and CDR2 FQGNSA. The CDR3 consists of 16 residues. The V and J ends lost 5 bases and 4 bases respectively, with 21 bases between them. The DNA of the CDR3 is TGTGCCAGCAGCCCCCCGACCCCAGGGGCGGGTTACGAGCAGTACTTC. Its translation is CASSPPTPGAGYEQYF.

The chain carries TRBV27 and TRBJ1-3, with a possible D match to TRBD1 (6 bases). Looked up from germline, CDR1 is MNHEY and CDR2 is SMNVEV (reference sequence). Trimming left V 6 bases short and J 4 bases short, with 13 bases between. CDR3 length equals 14 residues. The CDR3, as DNA: TGTGCCAGCAGACAGGGACTAGGGGGAAACACCATATATTTT. It specifies CASRQGLGGNTIYF.

The gene calls are TRBV27 and TRBJ1-2; D is unclear. With 8 bases removed from V and 1 base from J, the gap between germline ends came to 8 bases. CDR3 length: 12 residues. The germline V gene encodes CDR1 MNHEY and CDR2 SMNVEV (reference sequence). CDR3 sequence reads: CASRGVNYGYTF. CDR3 in DNA: TGTGCCAGCCGCGGAGTTAACTATGGCTACACCTTC.

The chain recombines TRBV28 with TRBJ2-1, with a possible D match to TRBD2 (6 bases). V gave up 7 bases and J gave up 6 bases, with 13 bases separating them. Per the germline V gene, CDR1 is MDHEN and CDR2 is SYDVKM. There are 13 residues in the CDR3. In DNA form, the CDR3 reads TGTGCCAGCATCGGGACTCCCCTCAATGAGCAGTTCTTC. It codes for CASIGTPLNEQFF. The variable domain in full, completed from reference TRBV28 and TRBJ2-1, reads DVKVTQSSRYLVKRTGEKVFLECVQDMDHENMFWYRQDPGLGLRLIYFSYDVKMKEKGDIPEGYSVSREKKERFSLILESASTNQTSMYLCASIGTPLNEQFFGPGTRLTVL.

The chain has TRBV28 and TRBJ2-1; TRBD1 might be the D (6 bases). The CDR3 has 14 residues. The V end lost 2 bases, the J end lost 9 bases, and 14 bases lay between the germline ends. The germline V gene has CDR1 MDHEN and CDR2 SYDVKM. The CDR3 is CASSLRAGAGEQFF. The CDR3 region has the DNA TGTGCCAGCAGTTTAAGGGCAGGGGCGGGTGAGCAGTTCTTC.

This chain uses TRBV6-2 or TRBV6-3 with TRBJ2-1; 9 bases fit TRBD2. J gave up 7 bases and V 6 bases, and 7 bases lay outside the gene matches. CDR1 is MNHEY, CDR2 SVGEGT, per germline. The CDR3 totals 14 residues. As DNA, the CDR3 is TGTGCCAGCAGGACTAGCGGCAAAGGAAATGAGCAGTTCTTC. This codes for CASRTSGKGNEQFF.

The chain has TRBV9 and TRBJ2-2, with 8 nucleotides matching TRBD1. V was pared by 6 bases and J by 4 bases, with 2 bases of the junction left unmatched. The CDR3 covers 13 residues. Germline assignment: CDR1 SGDLS and CDR2 YYNGEE. The CDR3 DNA sequence: TGTGCCAGCATCGGACAGGGCACCGGGGAGCTGTTTTTT. It encodes CASIGQGTGELFF.

The gene calls are TRBV4-3 and TRBJ2-1, with D uncertain. V lost 0 bases to trimming and J lost 7 bases, with 13 bases between them. Germline-derived CDR1 and CDR2 are LGHNA and YSLEER. The CDR3 length is 15 residues. CDR3 residues: CASSQELLGLNEQFF. The CDR3 nucleotides read TGCGCCAGCAGCCAAGAATTATTGGGTCTGAATGAGCAGTTCTTC.

Ten or more counts support this clonotype. This chain uses TRBV15 with TRBJ2-5, with TRBD2 matching over 8 bases. Germline lookup yields CDR1 LNHNV and CDR2 YYDKDF (reference sequence). The trim removed 5 bases at V and 4 bases at J, leaving 9 bases unmatched. This CDR3 region has 15 residues. The CDR3 sequence: CATSSHPGLAETQYF. The CDR3 DNA sequence: TGTGCCACCAGCTCCCATCCAGGACTAGCAGAGACCCAGTACTTC.

The chain joins TRBV24-1 to TRBJ2-1; 7 bases fit TRBD2. V was clipped by 5 bases and J by 6 bases; unmatched bases: 3. The CDR3 sequence is 13 residues long. The germline CDR1 and CDR2 sequences are KGHDR and SFDVKD. CDR3 amino acids: CATSARLANEQFF. The CDR3 DNA reads TGTGCCACCAGTGCCCGACTAGCCAATGAGCAGTTCTTC.